This T cell receptor beta chain was identified in a study of T-cell reconstitution after alpha-beta-depleted transplantation in children. It was with unique molecular identifiers that the TCRbeta library was prepared. MiXCR, run by TCRdb on the PCR reads, gives a single entry per CDR3 protein. The sample lists approximately 640,000 distinct CDR3 sequences, roughly 15% occurring once. This clonotype was counted many times. This CDR3 has 15 residues. Germline CDR1 is SGHRS and CDR2 is YFSETQ. With 0 bases removed from V and 3 bases from J, the gap between germline ends came to 12 bases. The chain is built from TRBV5-1 and TRBJ1-1; D ambiguous. This specimen consisted of PBMCs from the stem cell graft donor, obtained from the stem cell graft. The sequence was obtained from a human donor who donated a stem cell graft to a child with acute myeloid leukemia. This CDR3 reads CASSLADPGDTEAFF. The CDR3, as DNA: TGCGCCAGCAGCTTGGCCGATCCAGGCGACACTGAAGCTTTCTTT.